A single sample is the source of the 17 T cell receptor beta chains below, sequenced in a study of shared clonotypes between healthy human individuals. Only in-frame clones appear in the TCRdb table, and some are missing; sequencing was by immunoSEQ multiplex PCR. The sample includes approximately 2,300,000 clones, under 95% of them seen just once. Sequenced material: naive CD4+ T cells from PBMCs. Subset: CD45RA+ positively selected. Receptors originate from a man between 18 and 35 years old in good health. Some clones in this sample may be carry-over from other donors' samples.

The chain combines TRBV9 with TRBJ1-2; TRBD1 matches 7 bases. CDR1 is SGDLS and CDR2 is YYNGEE in the germline V gene. CDR3 length: 13 amino acids. Unmatched junction bases numbered 2, after V lost 3 bases and J lost 3 bases. The DNA for the CDR3 is TGTGCCAGCAGCGCTGGACAGGACTATGGCTACACCTTC. Protein sequence: CASSAGQDYGYTF.

This chain uses TRBV28 with TRBJ1-1; D may be TRBD1 (5 bases). Germline CDR1 reads MDHEN; CDR2 reads SYDVKM. V lost 5 bases and J 0 bases, leaving 13 bases between the germline ends. The CDR3 covers 15 residues. As DNA, the CDR3 is TGTGCCAGCAGTCCCGGTTCGGGGGTGAACACTGAAGCTTTCTTT. The encoded protein is CASSPGSGVNTEAFF. The full variable domain, in which reference TRBV28 and TRBJ1-1 provide the parts outside the CDR3, is DVKVTQSSRYLVKRTGEKVFLECVQDMDHENMFWYRQDPGLGLRLIYFSYDVKMKEKGDIPEGYSVSREKKERFSLILESASTNQTSMYLCASSPGSGVNTEAFFGQGTRLTVV.

The rearrangement uses TRBV29-1 and TRBJ2-6; D may be TRBD1 or TRBD2 (5 bases each). V dropped 7 bases and J dropped 4 bases, with 23 bases sitting between them. Germline CDR1 is SQVTM and CDR2 is ANQGSEA. The CDR3 is 17 residues long. This chain's CDR3 is CSASLGTRSVGANVLTF. CDR3 sequence (DNA): TGCAGCGCTTCTCTCGGGACCAGGTCGGTCGGGGCCAACGTCCTGACTTTC. The full variable domain, in which reference TRBV29-1 and TRBJ2-6 provide the parts outside the CDR3, is SAVISQKPSRDICQRGTSLTIQCQVDSQVTMMFWYRQQPGQSLTLIATANQGSEATYESGFVIDKFPISRPNLTFSTLTVSNMSPEDSSIYLCSASLGTRSVGANVLTFGAGSRLTVL.

The chain has TRBV5-4 and TRBJ2-7; D ambiguous. Trimming cost V 5 bases and J 6 bases, with 9 bases left between them. The CDR3 is 11 residues long. From germline, CDR1 is SGHNT and CDR2 YYREEE (reference sequence). The CDR3 nucleotides read TGTGCCAGCAGTACCTCCGGCGAGCAGTACTTC. It specifies CASSTSGEQYF. The whole variable domain, filled in from reference TRBV5-4 and TRBJ2-7, reads ETGVTQSPTHLIKTRGQQVTLRCSSQSGHNTVSWYQQALGQGPQFIFQYYREEENGRGNFPPRFSGLQFPNYSSELNVNALELDDSALYLCASSTSGEQYFGPGTRLTVT.

The chain joins TRBV5-6 to TRBJ2-5; 9 positions match TRBD1. Germline CDR1 reads SGHDT; CDR2 reads YYEEEE. The CDR3 length is 14 residues. With V trimmed by 4 bases and J by 4 bases, 5 bases remained unmatched. CDR3 sequence reads: CASSPGQGVETQYF. The CDR3 region has the DNA TGTGCCAGCAGCCCGGGACAGGGCGTAGAGACCCAGTACTTC.

The gene calls are TRBV10-2 and TRBJ2-7, with D hard to call. V dropped 7 bases and J dropped 9 bases, with 16 bases sitting between them. Germline CDR1 WSHSY, CDR2 SAAADI. CDR3 length equals 12 residues. CDR3 in amino acids: CASTPPAPTQYF. The CDR3 coding sequence is TGCGCCAGCACTCCTCCGGCCCCGACGCAGTACTTC.

The V and J genes are TRBV28 and TRBJ1-1; D perhaps matches TRBD1 (5 bases). The CDR3 contains 14 residues. Germline V CDR1 and CDR2: MDHEN, SYDVKM. V lost 9 bases and J 1 base, leaving 15 bases between the germline ends. The CDR3 reads CASYSDSPNTEAFF. The DNA of the CDR3 is TGTGCCAGTTACAGTGACAGCCCGAACACTGAAGCTTTCTTT. Complete variable domain (other parts from reference TRBV28 and TRBJ1-1): DVKVTQSSRYLVKRTGEKVFLECVQDMDHENMFWYRQDPGLGLRLIYFSYDVKMKEKGDIPEGYSVSREKKERFSLILESASTNQTSMYLCASYSDSPNTEAFFGQGTRLTVV.

The V and J genes are TRBV6-1 and TRBJ1-4; D is uncertain. V lost 6 bases to trimming and J lost 5 bases, with 10 bases between them. Germline CDR1 MNHNS, CDR2 SASEGT. This CDR3 has 13 residues. CDR3 sequence (DNA): TGTGCCAGCAGGGCCCCGGGGAATGAAAAACTGTTTTTT. This sequence encodes CASRAPGNEKLFF.

This chain joins TRBV30 and TRBJ2-7, with a possible D match to TRBD2 (6 bases). Germline V gene data show CDR1 as GTSNPN and CDR2 as SVGIG (reference sequence). CDR3 length equals 14 residues. Between the trimmed V and J ends, which lost 0 bases and 6 bases, there was a span of 15 bases. CDR3 bases: TGTGCCTGGAGTGTAGTACGGGGGTGGGGCGAGCAGTACTTC. This encodes CAWSVVRGWGEQYF.

The chain combines TRBV2 with TRBJ1-5; tentatively, D is TRBD1 (6 bases). The CDR3 is 15 residues long. Trimming cost V 8 bases and J 5 bases, with 19 bases left between them. CDR1 is SNHLY, CDR2 FYNNEI, per germline. CDR3 region: CASAIIQGFHQPQHF. The CDR3 DNA sequence: TGTGCCAGCGCTATCATACAGGGTTTCCATCAGCCCCAGCATTTT.

V is TRBV5-4 and J is TRBJ2-3, with 7 positions matching TRBD2. This CDR3 region has 16 residues. Germline trimming cut 0 bases from V and 2 bases from J; bases unmatched to any gene: 6. Germline CDR1 SGHNT, CDR2 YYREEE (reference sequence). Here the CDR3 DNA reads TGTGCCAGCAGCTTGGTCAGCGGGACTAACACAGATACGCAGTATTTT. This encodes CASSLVSGTNTDTQYF.

This clone was seen only once. The chain links TRBV5-1 to TRBJ2-1, with TRBD2 as a possible D gene (5 bases). The CDR3 length is 15 residues. Germline V gives CDR1 SGHRS, CDR2 YFSETQ. V was shortened by 4 bases and J by 5 bases, with 16 bases between the two germline ends. CDR3 nucleotide sequence: TGCGCCAGCAGCCAAGGTCCCGGGGTCGACAATGAGCAGTTCTTC. It codes for CASSQGPGVDNEQFF.

Turning to this clone: The same CDR3 arises from other DNA sequences in this sample as well. J is TRBJ2-5 and V is TRBV5-1; 9 nucleotides align to TRBD2. CDR3 size: 16 residues. The V gene end was trimmed by 2 bases and the J gene end by 0 bases; junction bases not matched to a gene: 5. Per the germline V gene, CDR1 is SGHRS and CDR2 is YFSETQ. CDR3 nucleotides: TGCGCCAGCAGCTTCTTGGCGGGAGGGAACCAAGAGACCCAGTACTTC. The encoded protein is CASSFLAGGNQETQYF.

V gene TRBV6-1 combines with J gene TRBJ1-2; D gene uncertain. V was clipped by 7 bases and J by 2 bases, with 11 bases between them. This CDR3 is built from 13 residues. Germline-derived CDR1 and CDR2 are MNHNS and SASEGT. Here the CDR3 reads CASNPDGNYGYTF. CDR3 DNA: TGTGCCAGCAATCCGGACGGGAACTATGGCTACACCTTC.

J is TRBJ2-3 and V is TRBV4-3; D is possibly TRBD2 (5 bases). Germline V gene data show CDR1 as LGHNA and CDR2 as YSLEER. The CDR3 length is 15 residues. Trimming took off 2 bases at V and 0 bases at J, with 9 bases between the two ends. The CDR3 sequence is CASSQMRGSTDTQYF. Written as DNA, the CDR3 is TGCGCCAGCAGCCAAATGAGAGGGAGCACAGATACGCAGTATTTT.

This rearrangement joins TRBV7-3 to TRBJ1-2, with no clear D. The CDR3 contains 12 residues. The germline CDR1 and CDR2 sequences are SGHTA and FQGTGA. V was clipped by 7 bases and J by 2 bases, with 8 bases between them. CDR3 region: CASNSGNYGYTF. CDR3 coding DNA: TGTGCCAGCAACTCGGGAAACTATGGCTACACCTTC.

The CDR3 DNA reads as TGTGCCAGCAGACCTAGCGGGAGGGCCCGGGCCGGGGAGCTGTTTTTT. Its translation is CASRPSGRARAGELFF. V is TRBV28 and J is TRBJ2-2; 12 bases fit TRBD2. CDR3 size: 16 residues. Losses at the gene ends were 6 bases for V and 6 bases for J; bases not matched to a gene: 8. Germline CDR1 reads MDHEN; CDR2 reads SYDVKM.